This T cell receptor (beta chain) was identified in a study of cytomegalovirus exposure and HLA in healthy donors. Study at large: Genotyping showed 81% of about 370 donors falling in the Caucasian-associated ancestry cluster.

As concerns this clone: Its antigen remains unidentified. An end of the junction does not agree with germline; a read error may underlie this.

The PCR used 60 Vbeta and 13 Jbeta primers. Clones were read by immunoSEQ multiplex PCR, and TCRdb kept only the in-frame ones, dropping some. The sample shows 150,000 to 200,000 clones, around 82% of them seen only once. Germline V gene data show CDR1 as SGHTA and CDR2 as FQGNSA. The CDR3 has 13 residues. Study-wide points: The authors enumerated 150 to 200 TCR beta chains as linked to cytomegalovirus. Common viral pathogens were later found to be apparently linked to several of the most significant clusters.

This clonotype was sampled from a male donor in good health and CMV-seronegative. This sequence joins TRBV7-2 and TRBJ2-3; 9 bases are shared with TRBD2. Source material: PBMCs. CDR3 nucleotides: TGTGCCAGCAGCATAGCGGGAGCAGATACGCAGTATTTT. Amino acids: CASSIAGADTQYF.